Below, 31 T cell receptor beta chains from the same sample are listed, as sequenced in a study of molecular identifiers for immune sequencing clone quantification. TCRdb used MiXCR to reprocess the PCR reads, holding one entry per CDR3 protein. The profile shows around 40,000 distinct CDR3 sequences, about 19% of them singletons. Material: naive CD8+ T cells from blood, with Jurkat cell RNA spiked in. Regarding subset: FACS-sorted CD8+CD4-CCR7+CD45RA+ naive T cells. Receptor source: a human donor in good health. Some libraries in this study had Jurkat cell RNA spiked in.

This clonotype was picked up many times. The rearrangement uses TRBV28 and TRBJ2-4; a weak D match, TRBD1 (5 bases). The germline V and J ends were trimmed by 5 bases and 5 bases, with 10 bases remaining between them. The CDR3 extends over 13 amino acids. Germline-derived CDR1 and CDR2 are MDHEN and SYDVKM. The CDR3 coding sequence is TGTGCCAGCAGTGATATGACAGAAAACATTCAGTACTTC. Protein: CASSDMTENIQYF.

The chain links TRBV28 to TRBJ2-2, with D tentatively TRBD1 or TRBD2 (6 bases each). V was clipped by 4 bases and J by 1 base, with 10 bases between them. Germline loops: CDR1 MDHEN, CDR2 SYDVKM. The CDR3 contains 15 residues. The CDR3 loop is CASSWRGMNTGELFF. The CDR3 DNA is TGTGCCAGCAGTTGGAGGGGGATGAACACCGGGGAGCTGTTTTTT.

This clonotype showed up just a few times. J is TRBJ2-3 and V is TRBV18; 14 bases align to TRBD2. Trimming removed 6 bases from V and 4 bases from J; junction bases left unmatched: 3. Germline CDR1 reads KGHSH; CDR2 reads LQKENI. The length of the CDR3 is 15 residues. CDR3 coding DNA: TGTGCCAGCTCTGGGACTAGCGGGAGTTCAGATACGCAGTATTTT. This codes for CASSGTSGSSDTQYF.

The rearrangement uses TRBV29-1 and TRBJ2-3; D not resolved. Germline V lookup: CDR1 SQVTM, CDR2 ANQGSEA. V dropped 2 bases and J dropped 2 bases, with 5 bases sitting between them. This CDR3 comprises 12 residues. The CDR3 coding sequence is TGCAGCGTTGAATTTTTCACAGATACGCAGTATTTT. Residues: CSVEFFTDTQYF.

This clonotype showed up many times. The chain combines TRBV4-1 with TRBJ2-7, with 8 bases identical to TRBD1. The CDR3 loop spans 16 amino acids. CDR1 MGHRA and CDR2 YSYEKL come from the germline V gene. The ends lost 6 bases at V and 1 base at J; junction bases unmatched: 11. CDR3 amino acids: CASSVLRGQESYEQYF. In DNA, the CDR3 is TGCGCCAGCAGTGTGCTCCGGGGACAGGAGTCCTACGAGCAGTACTTC.

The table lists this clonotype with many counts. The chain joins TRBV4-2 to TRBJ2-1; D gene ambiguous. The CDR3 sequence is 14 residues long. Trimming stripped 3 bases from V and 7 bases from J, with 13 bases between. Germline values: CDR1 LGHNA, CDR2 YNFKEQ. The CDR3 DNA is TGTGCCAGCAGCCATTCCCCGGGCCCGAATGAGCAGTTCTTC. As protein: CASSHSPGPNEQFF.

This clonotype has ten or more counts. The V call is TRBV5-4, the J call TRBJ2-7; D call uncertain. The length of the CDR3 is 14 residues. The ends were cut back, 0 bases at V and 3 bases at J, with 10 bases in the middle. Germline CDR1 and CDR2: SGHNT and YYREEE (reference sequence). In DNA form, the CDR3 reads TGTGCCAGCAGCTTGGGACGCGGAGACTACGAGCAGTACTTC. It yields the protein CASSLGRGDYEQYF.

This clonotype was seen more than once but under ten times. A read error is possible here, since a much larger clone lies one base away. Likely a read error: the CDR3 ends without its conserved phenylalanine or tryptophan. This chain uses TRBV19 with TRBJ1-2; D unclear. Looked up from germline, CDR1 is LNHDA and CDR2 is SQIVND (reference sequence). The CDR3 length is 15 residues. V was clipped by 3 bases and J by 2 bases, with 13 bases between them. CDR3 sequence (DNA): TGTGCCAGTAGTATCTGGGTCAGGCAGAACTATGGCTACACCCTC. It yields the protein CASSIWVRQNYGYTL.

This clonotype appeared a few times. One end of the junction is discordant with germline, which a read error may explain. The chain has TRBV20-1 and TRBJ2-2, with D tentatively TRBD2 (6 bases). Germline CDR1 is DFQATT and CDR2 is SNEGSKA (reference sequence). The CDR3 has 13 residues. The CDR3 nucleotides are TGCAGTGCTAGACTAGCGTACACCGGGGAGCCGTTTTTT. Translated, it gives CSARLAYTGEPFF.

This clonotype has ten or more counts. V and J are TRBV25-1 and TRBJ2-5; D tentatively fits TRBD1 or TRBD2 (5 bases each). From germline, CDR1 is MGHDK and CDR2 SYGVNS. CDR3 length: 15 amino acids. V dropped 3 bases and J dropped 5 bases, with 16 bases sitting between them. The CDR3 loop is CASSDFGDLLETQYF. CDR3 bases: TGTGCCAGCAGTGATTTTGGGGACCTCCTGGAGACCCAGTACTTC. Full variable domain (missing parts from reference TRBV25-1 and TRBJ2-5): EADIYQTPRYLVIGTGKKITLECSQTMGHDKMYWYQQDPGMELHLIHYSYGVNSTEKGDLSSESTVSRIRTEHFPLTLESARPSHTSQYLCASSDFGDLLETQYFGPGTRLLVL.

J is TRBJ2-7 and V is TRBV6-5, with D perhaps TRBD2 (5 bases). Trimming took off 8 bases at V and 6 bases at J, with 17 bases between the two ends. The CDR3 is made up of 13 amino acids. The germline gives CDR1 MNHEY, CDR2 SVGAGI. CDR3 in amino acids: CASGGWLGGEQYF. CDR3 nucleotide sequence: TGTGCCAGCGGCGGGTGGCTTGGCGGCGAGCAGTACTTC.

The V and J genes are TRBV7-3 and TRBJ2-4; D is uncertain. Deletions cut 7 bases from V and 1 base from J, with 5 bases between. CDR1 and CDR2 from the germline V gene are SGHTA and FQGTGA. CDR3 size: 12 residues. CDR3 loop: CASMAAKNIQYF. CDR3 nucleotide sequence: TGTGCCAGCATGGCGGCCAAAAACATTCAGTACTTC.

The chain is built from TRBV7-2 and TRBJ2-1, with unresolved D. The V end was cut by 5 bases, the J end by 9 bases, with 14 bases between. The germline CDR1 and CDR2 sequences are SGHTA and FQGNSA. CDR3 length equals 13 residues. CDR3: CASSPRLVPEQFF. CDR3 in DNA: TGTGCCAGCAGCCCCCGCCTCGTTCCTGAGCAGTTCTTC.

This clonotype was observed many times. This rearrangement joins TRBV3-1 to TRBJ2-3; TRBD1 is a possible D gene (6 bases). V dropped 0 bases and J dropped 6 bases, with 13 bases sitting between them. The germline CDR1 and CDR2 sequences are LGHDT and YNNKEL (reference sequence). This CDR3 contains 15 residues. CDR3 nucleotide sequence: TGTGCCAGCAGCCAAGACGGGCAGGACAGCGATACGCAGTATTTT. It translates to CASSQDGQDSDTQYF.

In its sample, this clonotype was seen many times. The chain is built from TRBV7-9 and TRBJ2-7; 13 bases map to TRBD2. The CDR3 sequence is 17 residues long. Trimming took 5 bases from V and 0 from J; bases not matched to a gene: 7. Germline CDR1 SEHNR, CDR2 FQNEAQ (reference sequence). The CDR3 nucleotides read TGTGCCAGCAGCCCGAGGACTAGCGGGAGTGTCTCCTACGAGCAGTACTTC. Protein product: CASSPRTSGSVSYEQYF. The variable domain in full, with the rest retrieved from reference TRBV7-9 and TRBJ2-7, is DTGVSQNPRHKITKRGQNVTFRCDPISEHNRLYWYRQTLGQGPEFLTYFQNEAQLEKSRLLSDRFSAERPKGSFSTLEIQRTEQGDSAMYLCASSPRTSGSVSYEQYFGPGTRLTVT.

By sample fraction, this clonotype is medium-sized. The DNA of the CDR3 is TGCAGCGTTAAATGGACCGGGGAGCTGTTTTTT. This translates into CSVKWTGELFF. The chain has TRBV29-1 and TRBJ2-2; D gene uncertain. In germline, CDR1 is SQVTM, CDR2 ANQGSEA. Deletions cut 5 bases from V and 5 bases from J, with 6 bases between. The CDR3 totals 11 residues.

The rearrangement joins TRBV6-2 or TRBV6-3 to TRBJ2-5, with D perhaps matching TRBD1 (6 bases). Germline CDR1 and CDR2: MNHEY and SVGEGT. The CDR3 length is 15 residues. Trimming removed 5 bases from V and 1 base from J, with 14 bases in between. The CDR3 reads CASSPPTGTQETQYF. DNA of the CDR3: TGTGCCAGCAGTCCCCCGACAGGCACCCAAGAGACCCAGTACTTC.

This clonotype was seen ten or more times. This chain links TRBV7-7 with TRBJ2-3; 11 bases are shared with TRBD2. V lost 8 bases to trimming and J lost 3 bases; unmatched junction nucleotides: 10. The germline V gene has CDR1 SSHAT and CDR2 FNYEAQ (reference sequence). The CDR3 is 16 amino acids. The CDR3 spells CASGPIAGGRTDTQYF. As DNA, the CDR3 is TGTGCCAGCGGACCTATAGCGGGGGGGAGGACAGATACGCAGTATTTT.

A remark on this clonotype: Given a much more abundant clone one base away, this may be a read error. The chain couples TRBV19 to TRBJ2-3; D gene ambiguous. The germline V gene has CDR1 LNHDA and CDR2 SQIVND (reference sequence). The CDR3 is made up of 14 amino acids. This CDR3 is CASSNGPSTDTQCF. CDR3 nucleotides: TGTGCCAGTAGTAATGGACCAAGCACAGATACGCAGTGTTTT. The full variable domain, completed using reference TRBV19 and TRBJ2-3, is DGGITQSPKYLFRKEGQNVTLSCEQNLNHDAMYWYRQDPGQGLRLIYYSQIVNDFQKGDIAEGYSVSREKKESFPLTVTSAQKNPTAFYLCASSNGPSTDTQCFGPGTRLTVL.

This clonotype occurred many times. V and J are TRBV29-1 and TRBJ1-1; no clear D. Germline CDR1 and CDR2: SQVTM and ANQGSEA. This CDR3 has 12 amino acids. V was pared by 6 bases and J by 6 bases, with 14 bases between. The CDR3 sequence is CSVPVPLAEAFF. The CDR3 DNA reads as TGCAGCGTCCCTGTCCCGTTGGCTGAAGCTTTCTTT.

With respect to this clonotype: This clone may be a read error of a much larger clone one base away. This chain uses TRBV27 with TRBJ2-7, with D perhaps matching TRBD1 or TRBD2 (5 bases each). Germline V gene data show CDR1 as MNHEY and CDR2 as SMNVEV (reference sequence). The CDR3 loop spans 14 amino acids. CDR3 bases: TGTGCCAGCAGCCGAGGGGTGACCTCCTGCGAGCAGTACTTC. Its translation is CASSRGVTSCEQYF.

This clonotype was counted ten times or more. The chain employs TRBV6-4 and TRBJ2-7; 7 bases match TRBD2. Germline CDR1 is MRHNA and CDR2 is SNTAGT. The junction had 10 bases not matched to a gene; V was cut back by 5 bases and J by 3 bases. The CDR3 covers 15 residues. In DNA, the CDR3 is TGTGCCAGCAGTCCATCTCCGGGAGGCGGCTACGAGCAGTACTTC. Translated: CASSPSPGGGYEQYF.

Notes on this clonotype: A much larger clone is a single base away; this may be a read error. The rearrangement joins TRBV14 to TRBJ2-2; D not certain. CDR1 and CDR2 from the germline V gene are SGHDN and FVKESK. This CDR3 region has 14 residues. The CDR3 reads CASSHNPYTRELFF. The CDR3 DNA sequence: TGTGCCAGCAGCCACAACCCTTACACCAGGGAGCTGTTTTTT.

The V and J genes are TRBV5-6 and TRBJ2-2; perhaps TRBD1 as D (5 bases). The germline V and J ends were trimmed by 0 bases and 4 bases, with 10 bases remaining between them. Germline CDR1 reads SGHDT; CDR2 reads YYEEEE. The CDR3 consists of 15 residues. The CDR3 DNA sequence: TGTGCCAGCAGCTTGGACGTCAGGGTCACCGGGGAGCTGTTTTTT. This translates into CASSLDVRVTGELFF.

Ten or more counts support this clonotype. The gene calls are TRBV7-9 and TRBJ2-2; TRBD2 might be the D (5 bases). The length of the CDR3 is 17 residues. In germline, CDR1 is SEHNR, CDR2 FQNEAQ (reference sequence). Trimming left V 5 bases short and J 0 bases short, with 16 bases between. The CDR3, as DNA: TGTGCCAGCAGCCCAAGCTCCCGGGGAGCGAACACCGGGGAGCTGTTTTTT. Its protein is CASSPSSRGANTGELFF.

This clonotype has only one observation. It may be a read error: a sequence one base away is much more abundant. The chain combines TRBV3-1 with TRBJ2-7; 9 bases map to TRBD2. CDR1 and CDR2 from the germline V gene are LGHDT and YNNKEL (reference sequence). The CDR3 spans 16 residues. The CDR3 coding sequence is TGTGCCAACAGCCAAGAAAGGCGCGGGGGGGCTTACGAGCAGTACTTC. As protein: CANSQERRGGAYEQYF.

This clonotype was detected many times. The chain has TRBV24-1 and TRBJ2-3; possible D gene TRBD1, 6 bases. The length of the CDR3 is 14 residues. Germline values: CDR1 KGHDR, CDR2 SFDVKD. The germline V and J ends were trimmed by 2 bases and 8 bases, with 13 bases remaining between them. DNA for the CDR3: TGTGCCACCAGTGATTCGGACAGTGCGGCTACGCAGTATTTT. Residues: CATSDSDSAATQYF.

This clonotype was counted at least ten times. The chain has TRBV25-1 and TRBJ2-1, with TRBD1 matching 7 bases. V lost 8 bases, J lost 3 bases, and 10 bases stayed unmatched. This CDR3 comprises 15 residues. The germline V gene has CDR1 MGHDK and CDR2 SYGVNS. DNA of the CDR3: TGTGCCAGCCCCCACCGGGACAGCTTCTACAATGAGCAGTTCTTC. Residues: CASPHRDSFYNEQFF. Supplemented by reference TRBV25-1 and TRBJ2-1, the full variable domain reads EADIYQTPRYLVIGTGKKITLECSQTMGHDKMYWYQQDPGMELHLIHYSYGVNSTEKGDLSSESTVSRIRTEHFPLTLESARPSHTSQYLCASPHRDSFYNEQFFGPGTRLTVL.

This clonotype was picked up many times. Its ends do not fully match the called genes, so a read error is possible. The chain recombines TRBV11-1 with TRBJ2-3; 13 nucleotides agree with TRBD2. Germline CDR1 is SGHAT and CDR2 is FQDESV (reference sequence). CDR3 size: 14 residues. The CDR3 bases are TGTGCCAGCAACACAAGGGGGGGACTAGCGGGATTGGATTTT. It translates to CASNTRGGLAGLDF. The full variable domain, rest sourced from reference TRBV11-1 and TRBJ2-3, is EAEVAQSPRYKITEKSQAVAFWCDPISGHATLYWYRQILGQGPELLVQFQDESVVDDSQLPKDRFSAERLKGVDSTLKIQPAELGDSAMYLCASNTRGGLAGLDFGPGTRLTVL.

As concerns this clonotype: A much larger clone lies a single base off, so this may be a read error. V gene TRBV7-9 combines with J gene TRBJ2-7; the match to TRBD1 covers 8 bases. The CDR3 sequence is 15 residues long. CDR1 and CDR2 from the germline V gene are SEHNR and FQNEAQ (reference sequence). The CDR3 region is CASSSTTGDLYEQHF. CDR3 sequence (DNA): TGTGCCAGCAGCTCTACGACAGGGGACCTCTACGAGCAGCACTTC.

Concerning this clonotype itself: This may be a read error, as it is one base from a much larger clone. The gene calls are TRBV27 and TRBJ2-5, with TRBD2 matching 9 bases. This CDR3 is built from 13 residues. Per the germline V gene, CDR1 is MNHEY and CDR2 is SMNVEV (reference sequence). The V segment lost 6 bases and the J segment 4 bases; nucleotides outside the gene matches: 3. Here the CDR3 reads CASRASGVETQYF. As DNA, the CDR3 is TGTGCCAGCAGGGCTAGCGGGGTAGAGACCCAGTACTTC.